Listed here are 26 T cell receptor beta chains from one sample, sequenced in a study of shared clonotypes between healthy human individuals. The data were produced by immunoSEQ multiplex PCR, yet TCRdb's version contains in-frame clones alone and is incomplete. The sample holds around 2.1 million clones; just over 90% are singletons and the top ten take around 1.7%. Terminally differentiated effector memory CD45RA+ cells were left out of the naive CD8 fraction, which was CD45RO-negative and positively selected for CCR7. Material: naive CD8+ T cells from PBMCs. Receptors were obtained from a young man in good health. Some clones in this sample may be carry-over from other donors' samples.

The chain links TRBV7-9 to TRBJ2-4; either TRBD1 or TRBD2 may fit D (5 bases each). CDR3 size: 15 residues. Trimming removed 0 bases at V and 8 bases at J, with 14 bases between. Per germline, CDR1 SEHNR and CDR2 FQNEAQ (reference sequence). In DNA, the CDR3 is TGTGCCAGCAGCTTAGCGATTGGGGGTGGGTACATTCAGTACTTC. Amino acid sequence: CASSLAIGGGYIQYF. Together with reference TRBV7-9 and TRBJ2-4, the CDR3 gives the full variable domain: DTGVSQNPRHKITKRGQNVTFRCDPISEHNRLYWYRQTLGQGPEFLTYFQNEAQLEKSRLLSDRFSAERPKGSFSTLEIQRTEQGDSAMYLCASSLAIGGGYIQYFGAGTRLSVL.

The J gene is TRBJ2-2, the V gene TRBV5-4; D perhaps matches TRBD2 (6 bases). This CDR3 comprises 17 residues. V was pared by 1 base and J by 3 bases, with 16 bases between. Germline-derived CDR1 and CDR2 are SGHNT and YYREEE (reference sequence). Here the CDR3 DNA reads TGTGCCAGCAGCTTGAGGCCCTGGGAGGTTGACACCGGGGAGCTGTTTTTT. This codes for CASSLRPWEVDTGELFF.

About this clone: An end of the junction differs from the germline gene, which may be a read error. This chain uses TRBV9 with TRBJ2-1; D is undetermined. The CDR3 runs 14 residues. Germline loops: CDR1 SGDLS, CDR2 YYNGEE. CDR3 in amino acids: CASSVGLSENEQFF. The CDR3 DNA is TGCGCCAGCAGCGTAGGTTTATCGGAGAATGAGCAGTTCTTC.

V and J are TRBV10-1 and TRBJ2-2; a weak D match, TRBD2 (7 bases). CDR1 and CDR2 from the germline V gene are WNHNN and SYGVQD (reference sequence). CDR3 size: 17 residues. Trimming left V 5 bases short and J 3 bases short, with 19 bases between. The CDR3 spells CASSTGWGGSDTGELFF. The DNA of the CDR3 is TGCGCCAGCAGTACAGGGTGGGGCGGGAGCGACACCGGGGAGCTGTTTTTT.

This sequence joins TRBV9 and TRBJ1-1; 8 nucleotides match TRBD1. Germline V CDR1 and CDR2: SGDLS, YYNGEE. V was pared by 2 bases and J by 6 bases, with 3 bases of the junction left unmatched. The CDR3 consists of 13 residues. The CDR3 loop reads CASSVDRDAEAFF. CDR3 DNA sequence: TGTGCCAGCAGCGTGGACAGGGACGCTGAAGCTTTCTTT. The full variable domain, rest sourced from reference TRBV9 and TRBJ1-1, is DSGVTQTPKHLITATGQRVTLRCSPRSGDLSVYWYQQSLDQGLQFLIQYYNGEERAKGNILERFSAQQFPDLHSELNLSSLELGDSALYFCASSVDRDAEAFFGQGTRLTVV.

The chain has TRBV5-1 and TRBJ2-7, with unresolved D. Deletions cut 0 bases from V and 4 bases from J, with 8 bases between. The CDR3 spans 13 residues. Germline CDR1 SGHRS, CDR2 YFSETQ. The CDR3 here is CASSLGDGYEQYF. DNA for the CDR3: TGCGCCAGCAGCTTGGGAGACGGTTACGAGCAGTACTTC.

V gene TRBV11-2 combines with J gene TRBJ2-3; 11 nucleotides agree with TRBD1. The V and J ends lost 4 bases and 4 bases, in that order; junction bases with no gene match: 7. This CDR3 contains 16 residues. Germline CDR1 SGHAT, CDR2 FQNNGV. The CDR3 reads CASSYWTGGAADTQYF. DNA for the CDR3: TGTGCCAGCAGCTACTGGACAGGGGGCGCGGCAGATACGCAGTATTTT. Together with reference TRBV11-2 and TRBJ2-3, the CDR3 gives the full variable domain: EAGVAQSPRYKIIEKRQSVAFWCNPISGHATLYWYQQILGQGPKLLIQFQNNGVVDDSQLPKDRFSAERLKGVDSTLKIQPAKLEDSAVYLCASSYWTGGAADTQYFGPGTRLTVL.

This sequence joins TRBV4-3 and TRBJ2-1; D not resolved. The CDR3 is made up of 15 amino acids. Germline values: CDR1 LGHNA, CDR2 YSLEER. V was cut by 1 base and J by 5 bases, with 12 bases left in between. CDR3 sequence reads: CASSQGYRRDNEQFF. CDR3 DNA: TGCGCCAGCAGCCAAGGCTATCGACGAGACAATGAGCAGTTCTTC.

V is TRBV19 and J is TRBJ2-4; D might be TRBD2 (5 bases). The CDR3 runs 16 residues. Germline loops: CDR1 LNHDA, CDR2 SQIVND (reference sequence). V lost 5 bases to trimming and J lost 0 bases, with 14 bases between them. CDR3: CASSLRDYLAKNIQYF. In nucleotides, the CDR3 is TGTGCCAGTAGTCTGAGGGATTATCTAGCCAAAAACATTCAGTACTTC.

The J gene is TRBJ2-1, the V gene TRBV7-8; tentatively, D is TRBD2 (6 bases). The CDR3 extends over 13 amino acids. Between the trimmed V and J ends, which lost 5 bases and 13 bases, there was a span of 18 bases. The V gene's germline CDR1 is SGHVS and CDR2 FQNEAQ. The CDR3 protein is CASSHLGEELQFF. CDR3 bases: TGTGCCAGCAGCCATCTCGGGGAGGAACTCCAGTTCTTC. Based on the CDR3 plus reference TRBV7-8 and TRBJ2-1, the full variable domain is GAGVSQSPRYKVAKRGQDVALRCDPISGHVSLFWYQQALGQGPEFLTYFQNEAQLDKSGLPSDRFFAERPEGSVSTLKIQRTQQEDSAVYLCASSHLGEELQFFGPGTRLTVL.

The rearrangement links TRBV5-4 to TRBJ2-5, with TRBD2 matching 7 bases. The length of the CDR3 is 15 residues. The germline gives CDR1 SGHNT, CDR2 YYREEE (reference sequence). V lost 3 bases and J lost 5; bases outside the gene matches: 10. CDR3 sequence: CASSWGGGRYETQYF. The CDR3 DNA sequence: TGTGCCAGCAGCTGGGGGGGAGGGCGGTATGAGACCCAGTACTTC.

This clone was detected only a few times. CDR3 sequence: CASTPRGTQPQHF. The DNA for the CDR3 is TGTGCCAGCACCCCCCGGGGGACGCAGCCCCAGCATTTT. V and J are TRBV7-8 and TRBJ1-5, with a weak D call TRBD1 (5 bases). Germline V CDR1 and CDR2: SGHVS, FQNEAQ. V gave up 7 bases and J gave up 7 bases, with 14 bases separating them. CDR3 length equals 13 residues.

This chain links TRBV5-4 with TRBJ2-1; D is uncertain. V gave up 0 bases and J gave up 4 bases, with 11 bases separating them. The germline V gene encodes CDR1 SGHNT and CDR2 YYREEE (reference sequence). The CDR3 spans 15 residues. In DNA form, the CDR3 reads TGTGCCAGCAGCTTGGGGCCTACAGAATACAATGAGCAGTTCTTC. Translation: CASSLGPTEYNEQFF.

This sequence joins TRBV6-1 and TRBJ1-2; 9 positions match TRBD1. V shed 7 bases and J 4 bases; nucleotides not matched to a gene: 10. The CDR3 has 15 residues. Germline V lookup: CDR1 MNHNS, CDR2 SASEGT. CDR3 protein: CASNRDRDSPYGYTF. CDR3 DNA sequence: TGTGCCAGCAATCGGGACAGGGATTCCCCCTATGGCTACACCTTC.

On this clone: This sample includes further DNA sequences coding for the same CDR3. The rearrangement joins TRBV10-3 to TRBJ1-5; a possible D gene is TRBD1 (6 bases). Per the germline V gene, CDR1 is ENHRY and CDR2 is SYGVKD. V was shortened by 3 bases and J by 6 bases, with 9 bases between the two germline ends. CDR3 length equals 13 residues. CDR3 in amino acids: CAISDGRGQPQHF. The CDR3 DNA reads TGTGCCATCAGTGATGGCAGGGGTCAGCCCCAGCATTTT.

The chain recombines TRBV25-1 with TRBJ2-7; 9 nucleotides line up with TRBD1. Germline assignment: CDR1 MGHDK and CDR2 SYGVNS. Trimming took 5 bases from V and 2 from J; bases not matched to a gene: 4. The CDR3 is 14 amino acids. CDR3 protein: CASSPGQGPYEQYF. In DNA, the CDR3 is TGTGCCAGCAGTCCGGGACAGGGACCCTACGAGCAGTACTTC.

The chain recombines TRBV19 with TRBJ1-2, with D perhaps matching TRBD1 (5 bases). The CDR3 is 14 amino acids. The V and J ends lost 5 bases and 1 base respectively, with 11 bases between them. CDR1 and CDR2 (germline): LNHDA, SQIVND (reference sequence). The CDR3 DNA reads TGTGCCAGTAGTCTCGGGACCGTTAACTATGGCTACACCTTC. As protein: CASSLGTVNYGYTF.

The rearrangement links TRBV5-1 to TRBJ2-2; 8 bases are a match to TRBD2. Unmatched junction bases numbered 13, after V lost 2 bases and J lost 4 bases. The CDR3 covers 18 residues. The germline V gene has CDR1 SGHRS and CDR2 YFSETQ. DNA for the CDR3: TGCGCCAGCAGCTTTGGGCTGGGATATAGCGGGACCACCGGGGAGCTGTTTTTT. Protein product: CASSFGLGYSGTTGELFF.

The J gene is TRBJ2-2, the V gene TRBV10-3; D gene ambiguous. The CDR3 spans 16 residues. Germline V lookup: CDR1 ENHRY, CDR2 SYGVKD. Between the trimmed V and J ends, which lost 4 bases and 2 bases, there was a span of 14 bases. In nucleotides, the CDR3 is TGTGCCATCAGTGGAACCAAGACGGTTAACACCGGGGAGCTGTTTTTT. It translates to CAISGTKTVNTGELFF.

V is TRBV6-1 and J is TRBJ1-1; weak D call: TRBD1 (6 bases). Trimming shortened V by 6 bases and J by 4 bases, and 12 bases separated the two germline ends. Germline values: CDR1 MNHNS, CDR2 SASEGT. CDR3 length: 13 amino acids. The CDR3 loop is CASRYRVGTEAFF. CDR3 sequence (DNA): TGTGCCAGCAGGTACAGGGTCGGCACTGAAGCTTTCTTT.

V gene TRBV28 combines with J gene TRBJ1-2, with D perhaps TRBD1 (5 bases). V gave up 2 bases and J gave up 4 bases, with 11 bases separating them. The CDR3 totals 14 residues. The V gene's germline CDR1 is MDHEN and CDR2 SYDVKM. The CDR3 bases are TGTGCCAGCAGTTTACGGGGGTACCCCTATGGCTACACCTTC. Protein product: CASSLRGYPYGYTF.

The chain couples TRBV15 to TRBJ2-6; 10 bases align to TRBD1. Per germline, CDR1 LNHNV and CDR2 YYDKDF (reference sequence). The junction had 9 bases not matched to a gene; V was cut back by 5 bases and J by 2 bases. This CDR3 spans 18 amino acids. The CDR3 region has the DNA TGTGCCACCAGCTATCGACAGGGGGCTTTACCTGGGGCCAACGTCCTGACTTTC. Its translation: CATSYRQGALPGANVLTF. The full variable domain, with the rest looked up from reference TRBV15 and TRBJ2-6, is DAMVIQNPRYQVTQFGKPVTLSCSQTLNHNVMYWYQQKSSQAPKLLFHYYDKDFNNEADTPDNFQSRRPNTSFCFLDIRSPGLGDTAMYLCATSYRQGALPGANVLTFGAGSRLTVL.

This chain joins TRBV7-8 and TRBJ2-5; 12 bases agree with TRBD1. Germline-derived CDR1 and CDR2 are SGHVS and FQNEAQ. V shed 1 base, J shed 5 bases, and the junction held 5 bases outside the gene matches. The CDR3 runs to 16 residues. The CDR3 nucleotides are TGTGCCAGCAGCTTAGAGGGACAGGGGGCGGGGGAGACCCAGTACTTC. It translates to CASSLEGQGAGETQYF.

The chain recombines TRBV28 with TRBJ1-1; D is unclear. Germline V lookup: CDR1 MDHEN, CDR2 SYDVKM. The CDR3 runs 13 residues. With 6 bases removed from V and 5 bases from J, the gap between germline ends came to 13 bases. The CDR3 DNA is TGTGCCAGCAGGGGCCGACTGGGAACTGAAGCTTTCTTT. It specifies CASRGRLGTEAFF.

CDR3 DNA: TGTGCCAGTAGTGGACGGGTTAACACCGGGGAGCTGTTTTTT. It translates to CASSGRVNTGELFF. The J gene is TRBJ2-2, the V gene TRBV19; no definite D call. Germline values: CDR1 LNHDA, CDR2 SQIVND (reference sequence). V was pared by 5 bases and J by 2 bases, with 9 bases between. The CDR3 length is 14 residues.

As to this clone: Other DNA sequences from this sample encode an identical CDR3 as well. The chain joins TRBV5-6 to TRBJ2-1; D possibly matches TRBD1 or TRBD2 (5 bases each). CDR1 and CDR2 (germline): SGHDT, YYEEEE. The CDR3 runs to 12 residues. The V and J ends lost 4 bases and 7 bases respectively, with 9 bases between them. The CDR3 loop is CASSRGDNEQFF. Here the CDR3 DNA reads TGTGCCAGCAGCCGAGGGGATAATGAGCAGTTCTTC.